Presented here are 6 T cell receptor beta chains from one specimen sequenced in a study of regulatory T cells in long-lasting Graves disease (dated by TCRdb to the early 2020s). The library was prepared using multiplex PCR. Sequencing used an Illumina HiSeq 4000. CDR3 regions were amplified by Arm-PCR with iRepertoire HTBI primers to construct TCR beta libraries. TCRdb trimmed the raw reads at Q25, called clones with MiXCR and kept productive beta chains. Records with the same CDR3 protein are collapsed into one entry carrying the most frequent genes and DNA. The sample table holds 450,000 to 600,000 distinct CDR3 sequences, of which around 15% were seen once. The ten largest account for approximately 12% of the sample. The sample's time point, from its label and the paper: newly diagnosed GD, antithyroid drugs for less than 3 months. For both TCR sequencing and RNA sequencing, RNA was extracted from PBMCs in TRIzol.

The same data also went into a second study, on T cells in Graves' hyperthyroidism and ophthalmopathy.

This sample comprised peripheral blood mononuclear cells (PBMCs), obtained at new diagnosis, from a patient treated with antithyroid drugs. These receptors all come from a man aged 35-49 years with Graves disease. Donor details come from another sample of the same person, matched by shared clones.

V is TRBV5-1 and J is TRBJ2-6, with 9 bases aligning to TRBD1. In germline, CDR1 is SGHRS, CDR2 YFSETQ. The CDR3 length is 17 residues. The V and J ends lost 5 bases and 2 bases, in that order; junction bases with no gene match: 8. The CDR3 region is CASSPGTGLPGANVLTF. CDR3 nucleotide sequence: TGCGCCAGCAGTCCCGGGACAGGGCTCCCTGGGGCCAACGTCCTGACTTTC. Variable domain in full (rest from reference TRBV5-1 and TRBJ2-6): KAGVTQTPRYLIKTRGQQVTLSCSPISGHRSVSWYQQTPGQGLQFLFEYFSETQRNKGNFPGRFSGRQFSNSRSEMNVSTLELGDSALYLCASSPGTGLPGANVLTFGAGSRLTVL.

This clonotype was counted many times. The chain recombines TRBV28 with TRBJ1-1; TRBD1 agrees at 8 bases. The CDR3 is 15 amino acids. V lost 6 bases, J lost 0 bases, and 6 bases stayed unmatched. Germline CDR1 MDHEN, CDR2 SYDVKM. Here the CDR3 reads CASRRRQGLNTEAFF. CDR3 DNA sequence: TGTGCCAGCAGAAGACGACAGGGGTTGAACACTGAAGCTTTCTTT.

The V call is TRBV20-1, the J call TRBJ1-2, with TRBD1 matching 10 bases. The CDR3 runs 13 residues. Germline CDR1 is DFQATT and CDR2 is SNEGSKA (reference sequence). Trimming cost V 6 bases and J 8 bases; bases outside gene matches: 9. CDR3 amino acids: CSASGQGIGGYTF. The CDR3 coding sequence is TGCAGTGCATCGGGACAGGGGATTGGCGGCTACACCTTC.

This clonotype was seen once. A read error may be the cause here, since a much bigger clone is one base away. The rearrangement uses TRBV18 and TRBJ2-3; TRBD1 aligns across 10 bases. This CDR3 is 15 amino acids long. Germline lookup yields CDR1 KGHSH and CDR2 LQKENI. The CDR3 nucleotides read TGTGTCAGCTCACCACGGACAGGGGGTACAGATACGCAGTATTTT. This sequence encodes CVSSPRTGGTDTQYF.

The J gene is TRBJ1-2, the V gene TRBV19; no definite D call. The V and J ends lost 10 bases and 7 bases respectively, with 22 bases between them. The CDR3 runs 14 residues. Germline values: CDR1 LNHDA, CDR2 SQIVND (reference sequence). CDR3 nucleotides: TGTGCCACCCCAACCGCCGGGCCTTCCCCTGGCTACACCTTC. This sequence encodes CATPTAGPSPGYTF.

The sample holds many counts of this clonotype. The chain has TRBV5-1 and TRBJ2-5; 7 nucleotides line up with TRBD1. V lost 3 bases, J lost 2 bases, and 4 bases stayed unmatched. The CDR3 has 14 residues. In germline, CDR1 is SGHRS, CDR2 YFSETQ. The CDR3 here is CASSSTGSQETQYF. The CDR3 nucleotides are TGCGCCAGCAGCTCGACAGGGAGTCAAGAGACCCAGTACTTC.